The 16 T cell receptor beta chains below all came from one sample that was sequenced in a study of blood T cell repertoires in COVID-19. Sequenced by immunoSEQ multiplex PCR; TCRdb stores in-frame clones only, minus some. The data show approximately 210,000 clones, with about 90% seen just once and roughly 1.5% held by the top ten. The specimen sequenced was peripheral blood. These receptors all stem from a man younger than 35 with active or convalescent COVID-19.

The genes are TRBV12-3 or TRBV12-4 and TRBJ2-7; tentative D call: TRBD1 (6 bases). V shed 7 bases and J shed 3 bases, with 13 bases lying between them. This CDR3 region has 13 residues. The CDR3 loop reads CASTSGTNYEQYF. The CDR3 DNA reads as TGTGCCAGCACCTCGGGGACAAACTACGAGCAGTACTTC.

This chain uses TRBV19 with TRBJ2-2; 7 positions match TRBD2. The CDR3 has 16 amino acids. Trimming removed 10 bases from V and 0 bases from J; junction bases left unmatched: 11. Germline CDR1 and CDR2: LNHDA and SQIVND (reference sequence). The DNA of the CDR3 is TGTGCCACCGCAACGCCGGGACTACCGAACACCGGGGAGCTGTTTTTT. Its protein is CATATPGLPNTGELFF.

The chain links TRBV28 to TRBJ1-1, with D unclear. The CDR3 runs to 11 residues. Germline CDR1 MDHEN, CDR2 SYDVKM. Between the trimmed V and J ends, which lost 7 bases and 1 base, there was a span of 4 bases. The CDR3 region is CASTRNTEAFF. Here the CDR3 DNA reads TGTGCCAGCACCAGGAACACTGAAGCTTTCTTT.

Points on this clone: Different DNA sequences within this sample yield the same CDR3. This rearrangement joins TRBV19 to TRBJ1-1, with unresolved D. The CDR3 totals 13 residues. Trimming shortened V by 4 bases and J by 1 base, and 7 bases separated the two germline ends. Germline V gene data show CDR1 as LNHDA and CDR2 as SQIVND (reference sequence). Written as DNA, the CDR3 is TGTGCCAGTAGTAATCGGGGGAACACTGAAGCTTTCTTT. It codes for CASSNRGNTEAFF.

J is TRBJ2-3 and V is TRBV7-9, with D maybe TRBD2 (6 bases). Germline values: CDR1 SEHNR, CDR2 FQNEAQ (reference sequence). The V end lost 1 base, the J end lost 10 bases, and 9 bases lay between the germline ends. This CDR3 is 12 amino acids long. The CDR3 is CASSLGWGAQYF. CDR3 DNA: TGTGCCAGCAGCTTAGGGTGGGGGGCGCAGTATTTT.

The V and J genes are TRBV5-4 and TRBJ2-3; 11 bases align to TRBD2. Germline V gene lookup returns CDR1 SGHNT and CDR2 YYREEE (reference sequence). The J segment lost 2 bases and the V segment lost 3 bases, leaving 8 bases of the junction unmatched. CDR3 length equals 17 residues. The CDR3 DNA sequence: TGTGCCAGCAGCTCGCTCATAGCGGGAGGGTTCACAGATACGCAGTATTTT. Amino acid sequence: CASSSLIAGGFTDTQYF.

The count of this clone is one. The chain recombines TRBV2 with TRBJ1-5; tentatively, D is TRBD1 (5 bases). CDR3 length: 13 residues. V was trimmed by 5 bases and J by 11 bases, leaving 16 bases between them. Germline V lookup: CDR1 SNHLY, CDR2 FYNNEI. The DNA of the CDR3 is TGTGCCAGCAGTCCGGGACCACGGGGGGCCCAGCATTTT. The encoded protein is CASSPGPRGAQHF.

The CDR3 DNA follows: TGTGCCACCAGCAGAGGGGGTTCTAGCGGGAACTACGAGCAGTACTTC. This sequence encodes CATSRGGSSGNYEQYF. This chain joins TRBV15 and TRBJ2-7; TRBD2 matches at 9 bases. Germline lookup yields CDR1 LNHNV and CDR2 YYDKDF (reference sequence). The CDR3 contains 16 residues. Germline trimming cut 1 base from V and 3 bases from J; bases unmatched to any gene: 7. The full variable domain, its missing parts supplied by reference TRBV15 and TRBJ2-7, is DAMVIQNPRYQVTQFGKPVTLSCSQTLNHNVMYWYQQKSSQAPKLLFHYYDKDFNNEADTPDNFQSRRPNTSFCFLDIRSPGLGDTAMYLCATSRGGSSGNYEQYFGPGTRLTVT.

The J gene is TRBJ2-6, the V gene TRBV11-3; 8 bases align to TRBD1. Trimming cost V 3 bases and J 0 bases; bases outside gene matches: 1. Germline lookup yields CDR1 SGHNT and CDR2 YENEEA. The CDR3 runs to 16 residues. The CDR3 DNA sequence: TGTGCCAGCAGCTTGGGACAGGTCTCTGGGGCCAACGTCCTGACTTTC. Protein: CASSLGQVSGANVLTF.

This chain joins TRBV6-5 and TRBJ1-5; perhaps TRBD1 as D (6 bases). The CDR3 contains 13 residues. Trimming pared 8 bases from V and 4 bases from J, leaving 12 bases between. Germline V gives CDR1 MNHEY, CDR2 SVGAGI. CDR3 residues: CASRITGNQPQHF. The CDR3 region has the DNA TGTGCCAGCCGGATCACAGGGAATCAGCCCCAGCATTTT.

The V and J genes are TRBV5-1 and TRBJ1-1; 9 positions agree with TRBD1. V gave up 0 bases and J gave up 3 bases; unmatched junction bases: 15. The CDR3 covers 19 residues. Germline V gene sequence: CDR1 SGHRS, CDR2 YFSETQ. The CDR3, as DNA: TGCGCCAGCAGCTTGGCCCCGGCCCGGGACAGGGTAATGGACACTGAAGCTTTCTTT. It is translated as CASSLAPARDRVMDTEAFF. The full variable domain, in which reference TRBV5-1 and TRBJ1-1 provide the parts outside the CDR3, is KAGVTQTPRYLIKTRGQQVTLSCSPISGHRSVSWYQQTPGQGLQFLFEYFSETQRNKGNFPGRFSGRQFSNSRSEMNVSTLELGDSALYLCASSLAPARDRVMDTEAFFGQGTRLTVV.

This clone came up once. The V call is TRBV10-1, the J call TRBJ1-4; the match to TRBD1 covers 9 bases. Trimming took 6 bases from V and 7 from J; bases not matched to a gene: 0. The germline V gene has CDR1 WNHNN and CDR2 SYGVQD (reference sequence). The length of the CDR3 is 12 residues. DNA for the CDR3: TGCGCCAGCAGGACAGGGGGTGAAAAACTGTTTTTT. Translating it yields CASRTGGEKLFF.

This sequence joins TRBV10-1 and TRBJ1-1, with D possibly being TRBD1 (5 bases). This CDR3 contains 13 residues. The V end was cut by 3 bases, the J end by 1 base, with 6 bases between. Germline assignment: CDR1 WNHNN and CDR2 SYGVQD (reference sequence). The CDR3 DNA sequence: TGCGCCAGCAGTGAAGGGGCGAACACTGAAGCTTTCTTT. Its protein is CASSEGANTEAFF.

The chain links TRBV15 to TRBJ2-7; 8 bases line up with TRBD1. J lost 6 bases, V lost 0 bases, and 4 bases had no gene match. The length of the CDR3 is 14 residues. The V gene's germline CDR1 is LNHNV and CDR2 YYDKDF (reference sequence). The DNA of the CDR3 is TGTGCCACCAGCAGAGATTCAGGGGGCGGCGAGCAGTACTTC. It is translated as CATSRDSGGGEQYF.

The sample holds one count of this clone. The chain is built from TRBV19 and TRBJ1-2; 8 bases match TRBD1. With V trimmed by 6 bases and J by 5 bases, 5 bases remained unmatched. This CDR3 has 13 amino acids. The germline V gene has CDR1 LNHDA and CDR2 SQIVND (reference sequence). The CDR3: CASSQDRVYGYTF. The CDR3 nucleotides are TGTGCCAGTAGCCAGGACAGGGTTTATGGCTACACCTTC.

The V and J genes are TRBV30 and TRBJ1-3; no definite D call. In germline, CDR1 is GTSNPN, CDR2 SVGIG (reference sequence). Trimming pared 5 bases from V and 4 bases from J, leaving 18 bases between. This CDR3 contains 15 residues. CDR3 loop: CAWPNQRRSGNTIYF. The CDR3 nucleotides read TGTGCCTGGCCCAATCAACGGAGGTCCGGAAACACCATATATTTT.